Described below is a single TCR beta chain sequence and its context. The sample belongs to a study of blood T cell repertoires in COVID-19. About the study: The United States, Italy and Spain provided the acute and convalescent COVID-19 samples. From T cells, B-cell-depleted T cells, or PBMCs came the material, which was cDNA or gDNA.

In the authors' methods: Nucleated cell counts were estimated from reference gene primer amplification. Measured with immunoSEQ multiplex PCR; TCRdb has only the in-frame clones, and not every one. That table supplies the V and J calls and clone size; D and trimming were determined from the DNA. The sample lists approximately 160,000 clones; approximately 88% were seen once. This clonotype was obtained from a man younger than 35 with active or convalescent COVID-19. The sequenced material came from peripheral blood.

CDR3 amino acids: CASQGRTNYGYTF. The CDR3 DNA reads as TGTGCCAGCCAGGGTAGGACTAACTATGGCTACACCTTC. V usage is TRBV5-8 and J usage is TRBJ1-2, with D possibly matching TRBD1 (5 bases). CDR1 is SGHTS, CDR2 YDEGEE, per germline. The V end was cut by 7 bases, the J end by 0 bases, with 10 bases between. This CDR3 spans 13 amino acids.